Included here is one TCR beta chain sequence, with context. The data originate from a study of blood T cell repertoires in COVID-19. The wider study: COVID-19 samples from acute and convalescent phases originated in the United States, Italy and Spain. The analysed material was cDNA or gDNA that came from T cells, B-cell-depleted T cells, or PBMCs.

As originally analysed: It was from reference gene primer amplification that nucleated cell counts were estimated. Clones were sequenced by immunoSEQ multiplex PCR, and TCRdb holds only the in-frame ones, with some missing. V and J calls and clone size follow that table, whereas D and trimming were derived from the DNA. The profile shows 160,000 or so clones, roughly 87% of them singletons. V shed 6 bases, J shed 9 bases, and the junction held 6 bases outside the gene matches. This CDR3 contains 13 residues. Germline V gives CDR1 KGHDR, CDR2 SFDVKD. The sample comprised peripheral blood. The receptor comes from a woman in her sixties who had recovered from COVID-19. J is TRBJ1-3 and V is TRBV24-1; 8 bases line up with TRBD1. The CDR3 spells CATSTGQGSTIYF. CDR3 coding DNA: TGTGCCACCAGTACCGGACAGGGCAGCACCATATATTTT.